This TCR beta chain comes out of a study of Graves' ophthalmopathy and Graves' hyperthyroidism. This clonotype turned up a few times. RNA served as the template for amplifying TCR beta CDR3 regions. HTBI-primed RT-PCR formed the first round, and a multiplex PCR formed the second. TCRdb analysed the multiplex PCR reads with MiXCR anew, one entry per CDR3 protein. This sample has a few hundred thousand distinct CDR3 sequences, with 39% found just once. The sample comprised peripheral blood or thyroid tissue (not recorded which). The clonotype was recovered from an adult man with Graves' hyperthyroidism.

CDR3 region: CASSARTGNTDTQYF. The CDR3 nucleotides read TGTGCCAGCAGTGCAAGGACAGGGAACACAGATACGCAGTATTTT. The rearrangement links TRBV6-1 to TRBJ2-3, with TRBD1 identical over 8 bases. This CDR3 region has 15 residues. In germline, CDR1 is MNHNS, CDR2 SASEGT. The V gene end was trimmed by 4 bases and the J gene end by 2 bases; junction bases not matched to a gene: 5.